This TCR beta chain was identified during a study of CD8+ T cells in alopecia areata. Both peripheral blood and punch biopsies of lesional scalp skin were obtained from patients who had alopecia areata. Isolated RNA was reverse transcribed into cDNA used as the sequencing template. The table came from immunoSEQ multiplex PCR; TCRdb's copy has only in-frame clones and leaves some out. Altogether approximately 82,000 clones are present, about 51% being singletons, with the ten largest covering 5.5% to 6%. The table lists this clone with a few counts. Its antigen is unidentified. This CDR3 comprises 14 residues. The V and J ends lost 3 bases and 2 bases respectively, with 11 bases between them. Germline CDR1 reads SNHLY; CDR2 reads FYNNEI. Study findings and constraints: Higher clonality than in normal scalp was seen in lesional scalp, especially alopecia totalis/universalis. Possibly because of HLA-related factors, TCR sharing was less clear across patients than in mice. Sequence data from scalp samples additionally include resident alphabeta T cells of normal skin.

The sequenced sample consisted of NKG2D-high CD8+ T cells sorted from blood. The chain employs TRBV2 and TRBJ2-7; D not resolved. This receptor was identified in a human donor with alopecia areata. The CDR3 loop is CASSDGTRPYEQYF. The CDR3, as DNA: TGTGCCAGCAGTGATGGCACCCGACCCTACGAGCAGTACTTC.